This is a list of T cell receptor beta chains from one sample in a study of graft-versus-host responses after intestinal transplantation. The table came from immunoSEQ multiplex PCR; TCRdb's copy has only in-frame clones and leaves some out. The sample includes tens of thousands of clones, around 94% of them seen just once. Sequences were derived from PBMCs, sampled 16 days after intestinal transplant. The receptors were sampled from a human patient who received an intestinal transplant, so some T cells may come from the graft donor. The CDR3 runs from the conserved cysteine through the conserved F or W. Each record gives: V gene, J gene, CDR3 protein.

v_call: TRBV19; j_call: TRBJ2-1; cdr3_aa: CASSMWSKGREQFF
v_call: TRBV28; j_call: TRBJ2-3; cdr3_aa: CASSFGYGSGTDTQYF
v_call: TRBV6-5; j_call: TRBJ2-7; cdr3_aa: CASSYSWGTYEQYF
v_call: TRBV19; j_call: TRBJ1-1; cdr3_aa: CASSIDSDTMNTEAFF
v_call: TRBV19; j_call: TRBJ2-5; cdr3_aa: CASSIRGRVSQETQYF
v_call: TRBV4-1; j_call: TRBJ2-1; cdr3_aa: CASSQDVRDYNEQFF
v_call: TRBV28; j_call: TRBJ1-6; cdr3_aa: CASISLPSYNSPLHF
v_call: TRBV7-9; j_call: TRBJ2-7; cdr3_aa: CASSFRGYEQYF
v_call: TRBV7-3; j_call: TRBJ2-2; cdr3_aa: CASSLVGGELFF
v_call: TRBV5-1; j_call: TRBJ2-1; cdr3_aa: CASSLKTGGDNEQFF
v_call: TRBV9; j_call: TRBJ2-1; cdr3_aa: CASNPSGLAGNEQFF
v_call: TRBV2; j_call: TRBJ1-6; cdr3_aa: CASSDQGGNSPLHF
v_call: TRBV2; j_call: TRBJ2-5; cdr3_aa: CASRSGQGAVETQYF
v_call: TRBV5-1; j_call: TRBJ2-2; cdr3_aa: CASIRDRESGELFF
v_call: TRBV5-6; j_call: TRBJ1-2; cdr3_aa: CASSLMTGAEGYTF
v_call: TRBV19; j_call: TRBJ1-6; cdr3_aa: CASSIGRGKNSPLHF
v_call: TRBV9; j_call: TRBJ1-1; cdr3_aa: CASCRAGRVAFF
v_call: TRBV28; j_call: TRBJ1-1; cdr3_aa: CASYQWRGMNTEAFF
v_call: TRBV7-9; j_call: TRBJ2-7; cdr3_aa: CASSLGLAGTYEQYF